This entry describes one TCR beta chain. No antigen is known for it. This record belongs to a study of cytomegalovirus exposure and HLA in healthy donors. The germline V gene has CDR1 SGHRS and CDR2 YFSETQ. Trimming took 4 bases from V and 7 from J, leaving 17 bases between them. The CDR3 is made up of 15 amino acids. General study findings and limits: Researchers reported that a few CMV-associated chains were confirmed in vitro as CMV antigen-specific. For most TCR sequences rarity was the rule, although some public TCRs occurred in many donors.

The table came from immunoSEQ multiplex PCR; TCRdb's copy has only in-frame clones and leaves some out. There are some 77,000 clones in the sample; approximately 94% occur only once, and approximately 1.3% lies in the top ten. This receptor was identified in a young man in good health and CMV-seropositive. The sequenced sample was PBMCs. The chain is built from TRBV5-1 and TRBJ1-4, with D possibly matching TRBD1 (6 bases). Here the CDR3 reads CASSTQGTPSEKLFF. The DNA for the CDR3 is TGCGCCAGCAGCACCCAGGGGACCCCTAGTGAAAAACTGTTTTTT. Variable domain in full (rest from reference TRBV5-1 and TRBJ1-4): KAGVTQTPRYLIKTRGQQVTLSCSPISGHRSVSWYQQTPGQGLQFLFEYFSETQRNKGNFPGRFSGRQFSNSRSEMNVSTLELGDSALYLCASSTQGTPSEKLFFGSGTQLSVL.